This paragraph covers one T cell receptor beta chain sequence. Its specificity is unknown. The archived tumor blocks came from patients without neoadjuvant therapy before resection. This entry is derived from a study of CXCR4 blockade with PD-1 therapy in pancreatic cancer. Study findings and constraints: Survival did not correlate with tumor clonality, which averaged approximately 0.15 versus 0.05. Without paired alpha-beta data, shared specificity of dominant clones is unconfirmed. Frequent tumor clones were encoded by many distinct rearrangements, suggesting shared antigens.

Libraries were prepared by immunoSEQ multiplex PCR; TCRdb keeps only in-frame clonotypes and omits some of them. The profile shows about 1,000 clones, 38% of them singletons. Germline-derived CDR1 and CDR2 are KGHSH and LQKENI. Trimming took 3 bases from V and 11 from J, leaving 11 bases between them. The CDR3 totals 12 residues. The sequence derives from a human donor with pancreatic ductal adenocarcinoma. This rearrangement joins TRBV18 to TRBJ2-1, with no clear D. Specimen: tumor tissue. CDR3 region: CASSPNPGQQFF. DNA of the CDR3: TGTGCCAGCTCACCTAATCCAGGCCAGCAGTTCTTC.